What follows is one T cell receptor beta chain and its context. It has no known antigen specificity. Base quality data are lacking; no much larger clone is found one base away. Preparation of the library involved 5' RACE. The listed sequencing device is Illumina HiSeq 2500. A second roughly 6 to 11 cycle PCR used a sample-barcoded 5' primer and a J-beta primer mix. A unique molecular identifier was introduced onto each TCR beta cDNA molecule by a template-switch 5' adaptor carrying 12 random nucleotides. At least 2.5 million CDR3-containing paired-end reads were obtained from each sample. All of the RNA was converted into first-strand cDNA using the Mint cDNA synthesis kit, with a TRBC-specific oligonucleotide serving as the primer. Following uracil-DNA glycosylase treatment, a first 18-cycle PCR with universal primers M1SS and BC2_uni_R was performed on all cDNA. In the authors' own workflow: Normalization of each sample was performed by random selection of 1 million high-quality reads, each carrying a distinct molecular identifier. Instead of being binned into consensus sequences, reads that shared molecular identifiers were thrown out. MiTCR, with a Q25 quality threshold and the strictest error-elimination algorithm, was used for CDR3 identification, clonotype clustering and error correction. Lower-bound total TCR beta diversity was estimated with a nonparametric unseen species model using Euler transformation. The public sequencing data were trimmed at Q25 with fastp and processed into clonotypes with MiXCR by TCRdb, which kept only in-frame beta chains. Entries are consolidated by CDR3 protein sequence, retaining the most common genes and DNA. It is TCRdb's table, rather than the study itself, that gives the V and J calls and clone size. Present in this sample are hundreds of thousands of distinct CDR3 sequences, roughly three fifths of which were seen just once. The ten largest clonotypes hold 20% to 30% of the sample.

This record belongs to a study of blood T cells in healthy people across ages (dated by TCRdb to about 2015). Study-level background: Template switching captured roughly one uniquely barcoded TCR beta cDNA molecule per two T cells in model experiments. To track age-related changes in TCR beta repertoire diversity, the study relied on deep sequencing normalized with unique cDNA molecular identifiers. Donors were grouped into four age groups: young (average approximately 15 years), middle-aged (around 39), aged (around 66) and long-lived (approximately 78). Donors of different ages were randomly distributed across sequencing lanes to avoid experimental bias. For two donors (one aged 18 to 30 and one aged 80 or older), the study analyzed two additional independent replicas of 1 million unique cDNA reads from the same blood draw. The paper's findings and limits, for the study overall: Estimates of total diversity from one million sequenced T cells were regarded as lower bounds and underestimates. The percentage of naive T cells measured by flow cytometry correlated strongly with observed TCR beta diversity. Compared with the aged group, the long-lived group had more naive CD4+ T cells, fewer expanded clones and increased TCR diversity, a pattern suggesting age selection. Since profiling was done on bulk unsorted PBMCs, naive and antigen-experienced compartments could not be conclusively compared. Because donor CMV infection status was unknown, age-related changes in expanded clonotypes were potentially confounded. Observed TCR beta diversity per million T cells fell roughly linearly with age, and a significant reduction was already apparent by age around 40.

The approximately 39 donors, aged about 6 to 95 years, were systemically healthy Caucasian individuals from Russia. Each donor gave ten milliliters of peripheral blood, collected into EDTA-treated Vacutainer tubes. Ficoll-Paque density-gradient centrifugation was used to isolate PBMCs, with at least 6 million obtained per sample. Trizol reagent was used to extract total RNA from the PBMCs, yielding at least 6 micrograms per sample. Naive CD45RAhigh/CD27high T cell percentages were measured by flow cytometry on a PBMC aliquot from every donor. The CDR3 contains 14 residues, cysteine and phenylalanine counted. CDR3 DNA only is kept here, 42 bases in frame from base 1. CDR1 and CDR2, looked up from the germline V gene, are SQVTM and ANQGSEA. Trimming at the junction amounts to 6 bases on V and 4 bases on J, and the germline ends lie 16 bases apart.

Recombination linked TRBV29-1 to TRBJ2-1; the D region possibly corresponds to TRBD1 (5 bases align). The sample taken for sequencing was blood. This clonotype was sampled from a man aged 40-55 years in good health. The CDR3 here reads CSVPVAQGYNEQFF. The DNA reads TGCAGCGTCCCCGTTGCCCAGGGATACAATGAGCAGTTCTTC.